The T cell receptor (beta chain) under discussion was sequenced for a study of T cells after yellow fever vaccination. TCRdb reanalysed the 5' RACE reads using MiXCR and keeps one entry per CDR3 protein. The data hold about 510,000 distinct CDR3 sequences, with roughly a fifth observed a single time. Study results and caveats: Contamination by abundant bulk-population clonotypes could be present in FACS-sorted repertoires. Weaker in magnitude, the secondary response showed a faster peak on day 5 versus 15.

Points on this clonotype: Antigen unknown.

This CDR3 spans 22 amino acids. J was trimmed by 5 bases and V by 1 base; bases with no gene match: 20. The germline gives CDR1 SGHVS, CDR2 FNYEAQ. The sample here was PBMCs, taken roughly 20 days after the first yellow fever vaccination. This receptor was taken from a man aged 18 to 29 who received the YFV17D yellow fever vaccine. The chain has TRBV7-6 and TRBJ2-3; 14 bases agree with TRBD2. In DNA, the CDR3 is TGTGCCAGCAGCTTAGTTTTCCCCGGACTAGCGGGGGGCCGACCACGTGGAGATACGCAGTATTTT. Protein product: CASSLVFPGLAGGRPRGDTQYF.